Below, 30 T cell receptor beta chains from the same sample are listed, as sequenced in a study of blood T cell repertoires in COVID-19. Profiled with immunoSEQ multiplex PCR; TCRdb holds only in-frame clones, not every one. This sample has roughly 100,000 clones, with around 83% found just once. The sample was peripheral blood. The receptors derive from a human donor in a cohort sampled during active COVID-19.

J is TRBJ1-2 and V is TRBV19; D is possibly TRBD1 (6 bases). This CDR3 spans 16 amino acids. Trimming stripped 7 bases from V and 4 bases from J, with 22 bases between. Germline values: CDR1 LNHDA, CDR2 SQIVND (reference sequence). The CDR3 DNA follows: TGTGCCAGTACCCCCGGGGCGCCATCAGGGGCCTATGGCTACACCTTC. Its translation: CASTPGAPSGAYGYTF.

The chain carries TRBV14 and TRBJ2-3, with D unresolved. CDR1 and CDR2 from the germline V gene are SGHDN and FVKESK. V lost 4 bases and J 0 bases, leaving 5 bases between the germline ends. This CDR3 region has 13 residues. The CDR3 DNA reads TGTGCCAGCAGCCTTCTTAGCACAGATACGCAGTATTTT. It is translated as CASSLLSTDTQYF.

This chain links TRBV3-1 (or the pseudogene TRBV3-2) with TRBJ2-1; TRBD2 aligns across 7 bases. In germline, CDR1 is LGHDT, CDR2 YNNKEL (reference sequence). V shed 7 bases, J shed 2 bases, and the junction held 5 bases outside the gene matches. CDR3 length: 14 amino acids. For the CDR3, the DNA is TGTGCCAGCAAAGCGGGAACCACCTACAATGAGCAGTTCTTC. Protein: CASKAGTTYNEQFF.

The CDR3 loop reads CASSGRRAWTLYGYTF. Here the CDR3 DNA reads TGTGCCAGCAGTGGAAGGAGGGCCTGGACCCTCTATGGCTACACCTTC. The V gene is TRBV6-1, the J gene TRBJ1-2; D gene ambiguous. CDR3 size: 16 residues. The V end was cut by 4 bases, the J end by 4 bases, with 19 bases between. Per germline, CDR1 MNHNS and CDR2 SASEGT.

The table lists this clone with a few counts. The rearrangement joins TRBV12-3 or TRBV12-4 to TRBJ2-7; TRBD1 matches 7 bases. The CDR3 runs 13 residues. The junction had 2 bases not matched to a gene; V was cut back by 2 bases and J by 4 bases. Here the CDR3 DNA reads TGTGCCAGCAGTTTAACACAGGGGTACGAGCAGTACTTC. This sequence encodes CASSLTQGYEQYF.

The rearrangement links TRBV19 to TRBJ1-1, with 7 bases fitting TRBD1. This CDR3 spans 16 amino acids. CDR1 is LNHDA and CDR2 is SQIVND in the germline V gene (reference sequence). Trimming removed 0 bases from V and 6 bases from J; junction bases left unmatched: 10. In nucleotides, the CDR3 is TGTGCCAGTAGTATAGAGAGAGGGGGCGGTTTGGCTGAAGCTTTCTTT. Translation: CASSIERGGGLAEAFF.

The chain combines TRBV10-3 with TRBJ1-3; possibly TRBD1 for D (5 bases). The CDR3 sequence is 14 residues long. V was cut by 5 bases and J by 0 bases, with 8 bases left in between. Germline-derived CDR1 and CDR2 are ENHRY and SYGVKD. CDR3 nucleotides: TGTGCCATCAGTCCGACAGTCTCTGGAAACACCATATATTTT. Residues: CAISPTVSGNTIYF.

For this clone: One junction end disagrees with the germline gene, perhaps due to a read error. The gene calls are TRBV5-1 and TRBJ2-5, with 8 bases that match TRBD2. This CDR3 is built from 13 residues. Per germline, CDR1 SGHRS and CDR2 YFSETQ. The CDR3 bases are TGCGCCAGCAGCTTGGATGCTGCGGGGGGCGCAAACTTC. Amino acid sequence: CASSLDAAGGANF.

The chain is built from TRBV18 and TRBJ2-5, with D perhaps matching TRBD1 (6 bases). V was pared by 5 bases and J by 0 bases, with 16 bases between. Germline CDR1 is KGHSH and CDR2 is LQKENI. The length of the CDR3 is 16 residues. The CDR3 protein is CASSIKVTGYQETQYF. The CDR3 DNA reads TGTGCCAGCTCAATAAAGGTCACAGGGTACCAAGAGACCCAGTACTTC.

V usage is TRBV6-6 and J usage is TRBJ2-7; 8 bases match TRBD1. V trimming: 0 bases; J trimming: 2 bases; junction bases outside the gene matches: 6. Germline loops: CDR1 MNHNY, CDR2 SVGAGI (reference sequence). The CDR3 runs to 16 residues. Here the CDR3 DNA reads TGTGCCAGCAGTTACTCGACGGTACAGGGGGCCTACGAGCAGTACTTC. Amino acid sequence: CASSYSTVQGAYEQYF.

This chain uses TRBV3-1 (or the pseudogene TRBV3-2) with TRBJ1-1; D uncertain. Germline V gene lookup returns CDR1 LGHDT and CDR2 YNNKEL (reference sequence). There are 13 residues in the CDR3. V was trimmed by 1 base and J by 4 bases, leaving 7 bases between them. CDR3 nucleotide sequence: TGTGCCAGCAGCCAAGTTCTAAGCACTGAAGCTTTCTTT. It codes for CASSQVLSTEAFF.

DNA of the CDR3: TGTGCCAGCAGCCAAGAACAGGTGAACACTGAAGCTTTCTTT. Translated: CASSQEQVNTEAFF. The chain couples TRBV3-1 (or the pseudogene TRBV3-2) to TRBJ1-1; D might be TRBD1 (5 bases). The germline V gene encodes CDR1 LGHDT and CDR2 YNNKEL (reference sequence). The V end was cut by 0 bases, the J end by 0 bases, with 5 bases between. This CDR3 is 14 amino acids long.

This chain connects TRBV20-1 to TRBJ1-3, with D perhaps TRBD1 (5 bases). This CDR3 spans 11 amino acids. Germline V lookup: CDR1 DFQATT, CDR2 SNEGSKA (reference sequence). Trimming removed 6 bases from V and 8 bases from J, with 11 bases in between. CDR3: CSAGHGDTIYF. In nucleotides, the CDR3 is TGCAGTGCGGGGCACGGAGACACCATATATTTT.

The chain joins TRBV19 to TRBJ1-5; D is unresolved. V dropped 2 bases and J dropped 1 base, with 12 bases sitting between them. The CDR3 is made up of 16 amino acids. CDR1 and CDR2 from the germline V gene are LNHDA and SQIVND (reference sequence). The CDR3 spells CASSIYPAVSNQPQHF. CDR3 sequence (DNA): TGTGCCAGTAGTATATACCCAGCGGTAAGCAATCAGCCCCAGCATTTT.

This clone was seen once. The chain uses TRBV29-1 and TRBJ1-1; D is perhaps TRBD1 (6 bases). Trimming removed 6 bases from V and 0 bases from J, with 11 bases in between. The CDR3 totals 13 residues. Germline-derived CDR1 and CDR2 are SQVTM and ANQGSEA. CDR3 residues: CSVGDTMNTEAFF. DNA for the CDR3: TGCAGCGTGGGGGACACAATGAACACTGAAGCTTTCTTT. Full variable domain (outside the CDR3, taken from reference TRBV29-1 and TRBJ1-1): SAVISQKPSRDICQRGTSLTIQCQVDSQVTMMFWYRQQPGQSLTLIATANQGSEATYESGFVIDKFPISRPNLTFSTLTVSNMSPEDSSIYLCSVGDTMNTEAFFGQGTRLTVV.

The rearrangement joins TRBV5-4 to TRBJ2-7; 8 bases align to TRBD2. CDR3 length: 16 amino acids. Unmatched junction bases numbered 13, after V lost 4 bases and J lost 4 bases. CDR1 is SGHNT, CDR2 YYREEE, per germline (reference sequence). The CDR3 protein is CASSPSGAGATYEQYF. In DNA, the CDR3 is TGTGCCAGCAGCCCGTCAGGAGCGGGAGCCACATACGAGCAGTACTTC.

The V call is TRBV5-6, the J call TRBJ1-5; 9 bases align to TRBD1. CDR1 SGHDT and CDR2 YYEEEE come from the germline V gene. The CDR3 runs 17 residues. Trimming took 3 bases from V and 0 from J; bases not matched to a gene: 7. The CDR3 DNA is TGTGCCAGCAGCTCGGGACAGGGCGTATATAGCAATCAGCCCCAGCATTTT. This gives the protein CASSSGQGVYSNQPQHF.

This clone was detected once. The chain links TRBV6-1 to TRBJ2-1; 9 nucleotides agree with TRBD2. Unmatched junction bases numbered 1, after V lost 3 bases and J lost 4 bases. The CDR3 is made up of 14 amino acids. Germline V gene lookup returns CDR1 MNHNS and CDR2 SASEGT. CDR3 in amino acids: CASSDAGGYNEQFF. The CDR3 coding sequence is TGTGCCAGCAGTGATGCGGGGGGGTACAATGAGCAGTTCTTC.

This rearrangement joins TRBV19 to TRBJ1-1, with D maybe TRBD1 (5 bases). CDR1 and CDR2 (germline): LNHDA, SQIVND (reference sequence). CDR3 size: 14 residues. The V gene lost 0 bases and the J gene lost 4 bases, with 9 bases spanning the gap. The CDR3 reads CASSIDAGGTEAFF. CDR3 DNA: TGTGCCAGTAGTATAGACGCCGGGGGCACTGAAGCTTTCTTT.

CDR3 bases: TGTGCCAGCAGCCTCGACAGGCCCACAGATACGCAGTATTTT. Its translation: CASSLDRPTDTQYF. The chain combines TRBV16 with TRBJ2-3, with D tentatively TRBD1 (6 bases). V was pared by 4 bases and J by 2 bases, with 10 bases between. The CDR3 consists of 14 residues. The V gene's germline CDR1 is KGHSY and CDR2 FQNENV.

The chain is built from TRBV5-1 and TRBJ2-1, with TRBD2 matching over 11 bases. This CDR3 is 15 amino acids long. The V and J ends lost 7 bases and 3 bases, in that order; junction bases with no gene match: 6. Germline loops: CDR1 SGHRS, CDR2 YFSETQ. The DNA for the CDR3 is TGCGCCAGCTTTCGACTAGCGGGGAACTACAATGAGCAGTTCTTC. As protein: CASFRLAGNYNEQFF.

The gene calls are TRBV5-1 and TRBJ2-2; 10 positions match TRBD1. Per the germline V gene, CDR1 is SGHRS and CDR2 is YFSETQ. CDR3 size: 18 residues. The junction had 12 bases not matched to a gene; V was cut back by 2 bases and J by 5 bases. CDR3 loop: CASSFNPGTGVSTGELFF. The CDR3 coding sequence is TGCGCCAGCAGCTTTAACCCCGGGACAGGGGTATCGACCGGGGAGCTGTTTTTT.

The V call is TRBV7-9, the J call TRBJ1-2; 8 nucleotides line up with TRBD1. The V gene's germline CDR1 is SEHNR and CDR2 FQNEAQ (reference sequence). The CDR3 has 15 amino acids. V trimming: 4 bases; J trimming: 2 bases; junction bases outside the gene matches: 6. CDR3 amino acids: CASSSGTGGNYGYTF. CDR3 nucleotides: TGTGCCAGCAGCTCCGGGACAGGTGGGAACTATGGCTACACCTTC. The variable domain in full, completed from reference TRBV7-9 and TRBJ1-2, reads DTGVSQNPRHKITKRGQNVTFRCDPISEHNRLYWYRQTLGQGPEFLTYFQNEAQLEKSRLLSDRFSAERPKGSFSTLEIQRTEQGDSAMYLCASSSGTGGNYGYTFGSGTRLTVV.

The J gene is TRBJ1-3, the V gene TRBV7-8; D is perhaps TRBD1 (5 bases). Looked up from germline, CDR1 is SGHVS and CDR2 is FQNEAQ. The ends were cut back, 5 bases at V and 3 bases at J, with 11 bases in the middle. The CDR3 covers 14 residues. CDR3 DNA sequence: TGTGCCAGCAGCGCGGGGGGTAGTGGAAACACCATATATTTT. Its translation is CASSAGGSGNTIYF.

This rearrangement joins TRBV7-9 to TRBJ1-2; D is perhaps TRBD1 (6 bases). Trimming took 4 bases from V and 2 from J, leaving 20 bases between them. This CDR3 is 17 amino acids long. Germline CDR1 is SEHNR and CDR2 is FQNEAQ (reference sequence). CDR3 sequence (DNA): TGTGCCAGCAGCTCCTGGGGCGCACAGGGAACGAACTATGGCTACACCTTC. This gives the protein CASSSWGAQGTNYGYTF. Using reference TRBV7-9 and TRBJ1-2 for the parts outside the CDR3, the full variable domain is DTGVSQNPRHKITKRGQNVTFRCDPISEHNRLYWYRQTLGQGPEFLTYFQNEAQLEKSRLLSDRFSAERPKGSFSTLEIQRTEQGDSAMYLCASSSWGAQGTNYGYTFGSGTRLTVV.

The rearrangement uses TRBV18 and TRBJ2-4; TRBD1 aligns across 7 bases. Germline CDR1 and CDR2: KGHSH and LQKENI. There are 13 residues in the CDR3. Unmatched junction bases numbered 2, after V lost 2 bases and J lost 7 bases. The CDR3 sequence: CASSPSRGNIQYF. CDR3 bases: TGTGCCAGCTCACCATCCAGGGGGAACATTCAGTACTTC.

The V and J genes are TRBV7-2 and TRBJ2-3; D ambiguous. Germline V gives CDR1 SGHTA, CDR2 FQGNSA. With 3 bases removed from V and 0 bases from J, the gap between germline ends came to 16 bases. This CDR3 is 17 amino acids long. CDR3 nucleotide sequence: TGTGCCAGCAGCTTTCGTTTAGCCGGGTCTAGCACAGATACGCAGTATTTT. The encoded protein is CASSFRLAGSSTDTQYF. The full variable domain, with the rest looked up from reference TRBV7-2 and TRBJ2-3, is GAGVSQSPSNKVTEKGKDVELRCDPISGHTALYWYRQSLGQGLEFLIYFQGNSAPDKSGLPSDRFSAERTGGSVSTLTIQRTQQEDSAVYLCASSFRLAGSSTDTQYFGPGTRLTVL.

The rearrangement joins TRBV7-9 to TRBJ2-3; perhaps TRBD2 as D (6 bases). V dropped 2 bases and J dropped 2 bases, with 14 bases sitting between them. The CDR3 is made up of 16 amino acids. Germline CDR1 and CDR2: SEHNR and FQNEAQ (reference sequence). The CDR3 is CASSLLAGRSTDTQYF. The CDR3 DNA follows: TGTGCCAGCAGCTTATTGGCGGGAAGGTCCACAGATACGCAGTATTTT.

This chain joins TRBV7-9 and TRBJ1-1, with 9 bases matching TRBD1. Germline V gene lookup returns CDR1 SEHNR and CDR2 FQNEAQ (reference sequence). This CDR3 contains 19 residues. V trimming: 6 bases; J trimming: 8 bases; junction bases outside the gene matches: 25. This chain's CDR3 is CASRLVRAGQGYSTREAFF. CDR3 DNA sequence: TGTGCCAGCAGGTTGGTGCGGGCGGGACAGGGTTATTCAACAAGGGAAGCTTTCTTT.

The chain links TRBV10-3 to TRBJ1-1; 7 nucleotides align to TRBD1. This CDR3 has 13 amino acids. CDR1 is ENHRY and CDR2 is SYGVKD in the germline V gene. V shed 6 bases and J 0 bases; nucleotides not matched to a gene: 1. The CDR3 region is CAIRQGVNTEAFF. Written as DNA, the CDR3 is TGTGCCATCAGGCAGGGGGTGAACACTGAAGCTTTCTTT.